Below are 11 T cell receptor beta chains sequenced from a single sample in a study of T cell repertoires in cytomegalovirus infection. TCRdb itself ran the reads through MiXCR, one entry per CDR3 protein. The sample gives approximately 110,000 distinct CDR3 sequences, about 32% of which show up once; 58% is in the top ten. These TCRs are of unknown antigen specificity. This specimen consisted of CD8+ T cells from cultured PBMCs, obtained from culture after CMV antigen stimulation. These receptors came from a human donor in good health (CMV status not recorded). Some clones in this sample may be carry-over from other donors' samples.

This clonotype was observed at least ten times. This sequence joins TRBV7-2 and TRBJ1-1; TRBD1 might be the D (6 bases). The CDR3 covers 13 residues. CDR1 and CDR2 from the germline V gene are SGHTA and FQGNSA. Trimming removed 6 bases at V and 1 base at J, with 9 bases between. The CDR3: CASRPDRNTEAFF. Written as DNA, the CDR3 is TGTGCCAGCAGACCGGACAGGAACACTGAAGCTTTCTTT.

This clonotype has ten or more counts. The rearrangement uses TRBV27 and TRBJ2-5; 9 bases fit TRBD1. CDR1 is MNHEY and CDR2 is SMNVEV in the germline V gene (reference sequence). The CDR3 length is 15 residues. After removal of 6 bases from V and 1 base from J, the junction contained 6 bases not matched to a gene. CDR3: CASSTGTGTQETQYF. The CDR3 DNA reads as TGTGCCAGCAGCACCGGGACAGGGACCCAAGAGACCCAGTACTTC.

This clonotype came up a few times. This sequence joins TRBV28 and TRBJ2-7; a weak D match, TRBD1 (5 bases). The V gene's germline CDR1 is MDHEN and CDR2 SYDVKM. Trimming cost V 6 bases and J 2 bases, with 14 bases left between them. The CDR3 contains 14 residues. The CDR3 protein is CASSLTLTAYEQYF. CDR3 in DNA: TGTGCCAGCAGCCTAACCCTGACAGCCTACGAGCAGTACTTC.

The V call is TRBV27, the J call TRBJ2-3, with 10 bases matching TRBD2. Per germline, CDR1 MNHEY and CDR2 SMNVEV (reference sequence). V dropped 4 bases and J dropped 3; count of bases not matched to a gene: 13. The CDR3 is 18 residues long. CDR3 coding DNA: TGTGCCAGCAGTTGGGTCGAAGCGGGGGGGCCGAGTACAGATACGCAGTATTTT. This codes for CASSWVEAGGPSTDTQYF.

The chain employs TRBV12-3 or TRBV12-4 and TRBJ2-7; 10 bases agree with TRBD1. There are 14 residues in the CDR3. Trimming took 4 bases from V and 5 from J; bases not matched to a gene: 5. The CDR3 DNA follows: TGTGCCAGCAGTTACAAGACAGGGGGCCACGAGCAGTACTTC. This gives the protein CASSYKTGGHEQYF.

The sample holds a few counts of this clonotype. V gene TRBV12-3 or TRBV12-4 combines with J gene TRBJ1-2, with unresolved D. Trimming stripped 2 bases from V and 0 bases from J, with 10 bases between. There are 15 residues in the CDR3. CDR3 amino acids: CASSLSLRSNYGYTF. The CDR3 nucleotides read TGTGCCAGCAGTTTATCGCTCAGATCTAACTATGGCTACACCTTC.

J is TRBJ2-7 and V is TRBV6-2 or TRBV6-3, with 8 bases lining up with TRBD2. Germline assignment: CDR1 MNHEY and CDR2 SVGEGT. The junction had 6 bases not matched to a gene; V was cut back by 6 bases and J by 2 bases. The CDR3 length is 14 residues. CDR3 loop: CASREGLGTYEQYF. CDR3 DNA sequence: TGTGCCAGCAGGGAGGGACTAGGGACCTACGAGCAGTACTTC.

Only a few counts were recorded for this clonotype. The CDR3 loop is CASSAYVQVDEKLFF. The DNA of the CDR3 is TGTGCCAGCAGCGCATACGTCCAAGTGGATGAAAAACTGTTTTTT. The chain links TRBV7-8 to TRBJ1-4; D call uncertain. This CDR3 spans 15 amino acids. The V gene lost 5 bases and the J gene lost 6 bases, with 16 bases spanning the gap. Germline V gene lookup returns CDR1 SGHVS and CDR2 FQNEAQ.

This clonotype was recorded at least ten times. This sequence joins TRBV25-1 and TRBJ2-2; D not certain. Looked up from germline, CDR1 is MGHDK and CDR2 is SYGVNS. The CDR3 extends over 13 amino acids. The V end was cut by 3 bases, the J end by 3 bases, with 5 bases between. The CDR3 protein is CASSDRYTGELFF. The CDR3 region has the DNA TGTGCCAGCAGTGACCGATACACCGGGGAGCTGTTTTTT.

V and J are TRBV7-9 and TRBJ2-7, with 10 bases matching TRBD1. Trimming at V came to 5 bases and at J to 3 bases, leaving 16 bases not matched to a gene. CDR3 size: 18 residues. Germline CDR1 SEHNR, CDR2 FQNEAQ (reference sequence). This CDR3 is CASSTGTGATIGGYEQYF. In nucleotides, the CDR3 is TGTGCCAGCAGCACCGGGACAGGGGCTACTATAGGAGGCTACGAGCAGTACTTC.

The CDR3 loop reads CASSLGIPTLPTDTQYF. In DNA form, the CDR3 reads TGTGCCAGCAGCTTAGGGATTCCCACCCTACCCACAGATACGCAGTATTTT. The chain uses TRBV7-8 and TRBJ2-3, with D unresolved. The germline V and J ends were trimmed by 1 base and 2 bases, with 16 bases remaining between them. Germline lookup yields CDR1 SGHVS and CDR2 FQNEAQ. This CDR3 is 17 amino acids long.